This T cell receptor (beta chain) was obtained from a study of blood T cell repertoires in COVID-19 (dated by TCRdb to the early 2020s). Background on the whole study: Samples covering the acute and convalescent phases of COVID-19 were provided by collaborators in the United States, Italy and Spain. Deeply sampled blood TCRbeta repertoires from subjects exposed to, actively infected with, or recovered from COVID-19 were included in the dataset. The repertoires were released in a freely available public database meant as a resource for research on the immune response to SARS-CoV-2. The prospective study material was composed of cDNA or gDNA derived from T cells, B-cell-depleted T cells, or PBMCs. The sample metadata nearly always contained a de-identified subject ID, COVID-19 status, age in years and sex. The samples were drawn from two sources: the first 160 participants of the ongoing ImmuneRACE study, and 1,200 or so subjects contributed by 6 global collaborators. HLA class I and class II types, where available, came from metadata supplied by the sample provider rather than from assay-based typing.

Including the terminal cysteine and phenylalanine, the CDR3 comprises 15 residues. Only the CDR3 DNA is retained, 45 bases long and in frame from the first base. V sheds 5 bases and J sheds 7 bases, leaving 17 bases between their ends. CDR1 and CDR2 were assigned from the germline V gene as SNHLY and FYNNEI. A note on this clone: The antigen it binds to is not known. Within one base of it there is no much larger clone, and no base qualities were kept.

Each collaborating institution followed its own protocols to collect whole blood in K2EDTA tubes. For TCRbeta analysis, collaborator samples were shipped as frozen whole blood, as isolated PBMCs, or as DNA extracted from either sample type. Study-wide findings and limitations: The quantity of clinical and demographic metadata differed by source and by participant and was supplied without curation.

The immunoSEQ Assay, a bias-controlled multiplex PCR, was used to amplify TCRbeta CDR3 regions from genomic DNA. The authors processed their data as follows. Within the assay, amplification of reference gene primers was used to estimate how many nucleated cells each sample contained. To quantify the absolute abundance of each unique TCRbeta CDR3 rearrangement, sequence reads were collapsed and filtered. For each sample, productive Simpson clonality was calculated as the square root of Simpson's diversity index across productive rearrangements. In its TCRdb copy, this immuneACCESS table keeps in-frame sequences only and misses some clones. Where compared with another copy, unresolved V genes explain less than half of these, and the others have no known cause. V, J and clone size are taken as reported in that table, and D and trimming were inferred from the DNA itself. Here the sample has just under 150,000 clones; approximately 84% occur a single time. About 2.8% of the sample goes to the ten largest clones.

Sequencing used peripheral blood. This receptor was obtained from a human donor with acute or convalescent COVID-19. The donor label of this sample is uncertain. The chain joins TRBV2 to TRBJ1-4; tentative D gene TRBD1, with 5 bases matching. The DNA is as follows: TGTGCCAGCAGTCTGACAGAGCCTTGGGGTGAAAAACTGTTTTTT. Translated, it gives CASSLTEPWGEKLFF.